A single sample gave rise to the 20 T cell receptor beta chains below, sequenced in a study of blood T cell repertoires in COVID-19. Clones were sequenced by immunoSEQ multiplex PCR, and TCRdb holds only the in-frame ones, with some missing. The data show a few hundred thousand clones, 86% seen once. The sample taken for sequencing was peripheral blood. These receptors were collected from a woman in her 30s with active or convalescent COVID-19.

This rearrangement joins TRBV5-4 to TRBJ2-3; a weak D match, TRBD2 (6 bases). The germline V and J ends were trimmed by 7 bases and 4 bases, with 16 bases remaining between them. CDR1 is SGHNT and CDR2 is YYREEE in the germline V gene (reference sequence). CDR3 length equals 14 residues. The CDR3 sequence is CASHSGRSADTQYF. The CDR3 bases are TGTGCCAGCCACTCAGGGAGGTCCGCAGATACGCAGTATTTT.

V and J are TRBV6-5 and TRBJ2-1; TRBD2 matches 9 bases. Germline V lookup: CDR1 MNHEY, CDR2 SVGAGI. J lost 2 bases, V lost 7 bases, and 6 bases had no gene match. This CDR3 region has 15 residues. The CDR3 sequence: CASTKSGGPYNEQFF. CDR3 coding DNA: TGTGCCAGCACCAAAAGCGGGGGGCCCTACAATGAGCAGTTCTTC.

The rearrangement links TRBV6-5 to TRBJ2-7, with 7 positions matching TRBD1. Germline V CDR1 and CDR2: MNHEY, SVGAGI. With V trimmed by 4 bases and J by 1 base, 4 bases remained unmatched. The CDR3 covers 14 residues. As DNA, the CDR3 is TGTGCCAGCAGTTTAGGACAGGTGTCCTACGAGCAGTACTTC. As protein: CASSLGQVSYEQYF.

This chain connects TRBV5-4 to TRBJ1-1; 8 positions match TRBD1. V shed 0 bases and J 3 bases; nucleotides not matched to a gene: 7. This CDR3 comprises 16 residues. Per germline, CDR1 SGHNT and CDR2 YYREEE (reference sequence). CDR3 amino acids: CASSLDSGRGHTEAFF. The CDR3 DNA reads TGTGCCAGCAGCTTGGATAGCGGCAGGGGGCACACTGAAGCTTTCTTT.

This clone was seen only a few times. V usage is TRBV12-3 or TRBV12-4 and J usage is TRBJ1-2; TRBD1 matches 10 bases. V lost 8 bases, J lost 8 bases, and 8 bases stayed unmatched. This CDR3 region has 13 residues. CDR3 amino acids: CASGDRGRRGYTF. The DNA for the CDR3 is TGTGCCAGCGGGGACAGGGGCCGGCGAGGCTACACCTTC.

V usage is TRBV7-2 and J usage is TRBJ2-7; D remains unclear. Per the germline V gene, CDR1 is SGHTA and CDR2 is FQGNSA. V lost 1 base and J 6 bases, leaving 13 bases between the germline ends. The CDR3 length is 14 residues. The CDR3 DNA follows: TGTGCCAGCAGCTTAGAACTCGTCTCTGCCGAGCAGTACTTC. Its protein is CASSLELVSAEQYF.

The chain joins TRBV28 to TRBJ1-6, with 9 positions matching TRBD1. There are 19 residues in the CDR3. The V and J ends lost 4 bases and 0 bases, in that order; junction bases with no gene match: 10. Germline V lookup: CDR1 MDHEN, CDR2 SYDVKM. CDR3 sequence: CASSSLGQGWSSYNSPLHF. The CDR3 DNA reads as TGTGCCAGCAGTTCCCTGGGACAGGGTTGGAGCTCCTATAATTCACCCCTCCACTTT.

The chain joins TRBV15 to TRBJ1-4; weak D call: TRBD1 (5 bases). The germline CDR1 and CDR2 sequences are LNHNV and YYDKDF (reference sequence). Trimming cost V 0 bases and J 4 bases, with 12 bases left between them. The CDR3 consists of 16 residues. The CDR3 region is CATSRDRRGVNEKLFF. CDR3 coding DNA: TGTGCCACCAGCAGAGATCGAAGGGGCGTTAATGAAAAACTGTTTTTT.

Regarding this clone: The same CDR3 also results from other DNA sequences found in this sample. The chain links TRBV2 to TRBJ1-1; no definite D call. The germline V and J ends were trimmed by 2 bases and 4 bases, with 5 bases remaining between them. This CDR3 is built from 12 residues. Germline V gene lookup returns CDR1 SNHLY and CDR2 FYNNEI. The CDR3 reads CASSERGTEAFF. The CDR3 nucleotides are TGTGCCAGCAGTGAACGGGGCACTGAAGCTTTCTTT.

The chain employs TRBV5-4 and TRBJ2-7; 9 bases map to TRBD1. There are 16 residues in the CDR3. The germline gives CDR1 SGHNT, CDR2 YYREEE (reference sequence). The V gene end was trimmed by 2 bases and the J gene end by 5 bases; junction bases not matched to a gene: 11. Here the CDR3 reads CASSFTGTGRLDEQYF. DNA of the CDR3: TGTGCCAGCAGCTTTACAGGGACAGGGAGGCTCGACGAGCAGTACTTC.

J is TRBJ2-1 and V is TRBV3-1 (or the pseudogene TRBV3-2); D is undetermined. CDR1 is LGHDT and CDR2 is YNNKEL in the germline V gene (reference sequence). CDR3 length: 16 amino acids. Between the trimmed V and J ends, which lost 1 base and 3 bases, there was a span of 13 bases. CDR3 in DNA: TGTGCCAGCAGCCAAGGAGTGAGGATTTACTACAATGAGCAGTTCTTC. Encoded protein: CASSQGVRIYYNEQFF.

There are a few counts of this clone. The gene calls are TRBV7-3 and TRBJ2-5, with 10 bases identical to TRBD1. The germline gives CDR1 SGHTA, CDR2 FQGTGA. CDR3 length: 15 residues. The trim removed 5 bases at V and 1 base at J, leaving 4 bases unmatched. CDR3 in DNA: TGTGCCAGCAGCGAACGGGACAGGGGCCAAGAGACCCAGTACTTC. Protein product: CASSERDRGQETQYF.

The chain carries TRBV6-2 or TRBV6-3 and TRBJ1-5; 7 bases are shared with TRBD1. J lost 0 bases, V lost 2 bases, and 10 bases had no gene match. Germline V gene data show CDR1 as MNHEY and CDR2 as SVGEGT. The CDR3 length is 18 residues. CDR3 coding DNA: TGTGCCAGCAGTTACCTCCGGGACAGTGGATTTAGCAATCAGCCCCAGCATTTT. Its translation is CASSYLRDSGFSNQPQHF.

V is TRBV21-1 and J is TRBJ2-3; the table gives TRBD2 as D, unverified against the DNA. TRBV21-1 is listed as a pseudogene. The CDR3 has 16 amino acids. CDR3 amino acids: CASSKAKGREVGMQYF. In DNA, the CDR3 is TGTGCCAGCAGCAAAGCGAAAGGCAGAGAGGTGGGTATGCAGTATTTT.

DNA for the CDR3: TGTGCCAGCAGCTTAGCCTATCTCGGCAGGGAAAACACCGGGGAGCTGTTTTTT. The encoded protein is CASSLAYLGRENTGELFF. The chain links TRBV7-6 to TRBJ2-2; weak D call: TRBD1 (5 bases). The V gene lost 0 bases and the J gene lost 2 bases, with 16 bases spanning the gap. CDR3 length: 18 residues. Per germline, CDR1 SGHVS and CDR2 FNYEAQ. The full variable domain, completed using reference TRBV7-6 and TRBJ2-2, is GAGVSQSPRYKVTKRGQDVALRCDPISGHVSLYWYRQALGQGPEFLTYFNYEAQQDKSGLPNDRFSAERPEGSISTLTIQRTEQRDSAMYRCASSLAYLGRENTGELFFGEGSRLTVL.

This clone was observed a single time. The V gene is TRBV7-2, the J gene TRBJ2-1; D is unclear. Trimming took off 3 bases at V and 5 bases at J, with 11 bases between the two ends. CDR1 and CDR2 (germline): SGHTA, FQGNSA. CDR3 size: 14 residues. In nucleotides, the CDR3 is TGTGCCAGCAGCTTCCAGACTGGAGACAATGAGCAGTTCTTC. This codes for CASSFQTGDNEQFF.

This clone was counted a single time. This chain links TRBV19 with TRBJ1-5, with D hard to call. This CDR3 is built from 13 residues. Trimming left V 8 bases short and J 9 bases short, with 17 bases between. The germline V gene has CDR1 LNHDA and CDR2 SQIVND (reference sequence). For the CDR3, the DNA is TGTGCCAGTTCGGCGGGTTCATTCGGGCCCCAGCATTTT. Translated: CASSAGSFGPQHF.

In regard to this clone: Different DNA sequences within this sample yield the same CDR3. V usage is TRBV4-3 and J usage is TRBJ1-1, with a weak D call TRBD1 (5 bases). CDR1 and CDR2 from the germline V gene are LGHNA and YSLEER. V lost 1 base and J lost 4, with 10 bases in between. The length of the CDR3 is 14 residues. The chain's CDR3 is CASSQVSGGTEAFF. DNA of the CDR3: TGCGCCAGCAGCCAAGTTTCCGGGGGCACTGAAGCTTTCTTT.

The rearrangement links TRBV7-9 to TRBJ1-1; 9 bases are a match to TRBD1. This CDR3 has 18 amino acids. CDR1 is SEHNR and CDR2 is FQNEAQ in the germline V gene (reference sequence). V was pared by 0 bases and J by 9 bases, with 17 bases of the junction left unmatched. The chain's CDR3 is CASSLALRTGATQRQAFF. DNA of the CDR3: TGTGCCAGCAGCTTAGCGCTTCGGACAGGGGCCACCCAGCGCCAAGCTTTCTTT.

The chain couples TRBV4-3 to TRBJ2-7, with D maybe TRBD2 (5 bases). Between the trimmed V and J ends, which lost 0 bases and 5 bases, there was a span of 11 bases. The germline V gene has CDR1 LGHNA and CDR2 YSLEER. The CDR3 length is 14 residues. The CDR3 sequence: CASSQDGSSDEQYF. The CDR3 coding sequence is TGCGCCAGCAGCCAAGATGGGAGTAGCGACGAGCAGTACTTC.